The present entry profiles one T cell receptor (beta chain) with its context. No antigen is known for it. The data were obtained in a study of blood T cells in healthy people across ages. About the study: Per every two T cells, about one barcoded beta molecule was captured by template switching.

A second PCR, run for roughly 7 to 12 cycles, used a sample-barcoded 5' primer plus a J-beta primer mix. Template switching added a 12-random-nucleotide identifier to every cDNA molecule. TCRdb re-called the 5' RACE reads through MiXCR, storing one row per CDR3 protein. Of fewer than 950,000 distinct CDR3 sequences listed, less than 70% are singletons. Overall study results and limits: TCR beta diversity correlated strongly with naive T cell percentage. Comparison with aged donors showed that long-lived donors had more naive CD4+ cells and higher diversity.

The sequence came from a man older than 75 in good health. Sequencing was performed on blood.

CDR3 protein: CSARVEWGASYNEQFF. CDR3 coding DNA: TGCAGTGCTAGAGTCGAGTGGGGGGCCTCCTACAATGAGCAGTTCTTC. The chain recombines TRBV20-1 with TRBJ2-1, with D perhaps TRBD1 or TRBD2 (6 bases each). Trimming removed 1 base from V and 0 bases from J, with 13 bases in between. This CDR3 is 16 amino acids long. The V gene's germline CDR1 is DFQATT and CDR2 SNEGSKA (reference sequence).